One sample yielded the 21 T cell receptor beta chains listed below, sequenced in a study of T cell responses to AZD1222 COVID-19 vaccine. Clones were read by immunoSEQ multiplex PCR, and TCRdb kept only the in-frame ones, dropping some. The repertoire has about 94,000 clones, nearly 90% of them found once; the top ten carry more than 10%. Sample: peripheral blood, taken on day 0 of AZD1222 vaccination. Every receptor here comes from an adult in good health.

The V gene is TRBV7-2, the J gene TRBJ2-7; 7 bases agree with TRBD1. The CDR3 length is 15 residues. The J segment lost 6 bases and the V segment lost 2 bases, leaving 10 bases of the junction unmatched. Germline CDR1 and CDR2: SGHTA and FQGNSA. The CDR3 loop is CASSLTGNRGGEQYF. The CDR3 DNA is TGTGCCAGCAGCTTAACCGGGAACAGGGGCGGCGAGCAGTACTTC. The full variable domain, with the rest looked up from reference TRBV7-2 and TRBJ2-7, is GAGVSQSPSNKVTEKGKDVELRCDPISGHTALYWYRQSLGQGLEFLIYFQGNSAPDKSGLPSDRFSAERTGGSVSTLTIQRTQQEDSAVYLCASSLTGNRGGEQYFGPGTRLTVT.

The J gene is TRBJ1-2, the V gene TRBV28; weak D call: TRBD1 (6 bases). This CDR3 has 12 amino acids. CDR1 MDHEN and CDR2 SYDVKM come from the germline V gene. The V end was cut by 3 bases, the J end by 12 bases, with 14 bases between. Here the CDR3 reads CASSFRGALNTF. CDR3 coding DNA: TGTGCCAGCAGTTTCCGGGGGGCGTTGAACACCTTC.

This chain joins TRBV6-5 and TRBJ1-2; 7 bases match TRBD1. The V gene end was trimmed by 6 bases and the J gene end by 2 bases; junction bases not matched to a gene: 6. CDR1 is MNHEY and CDR2 is SVGAGI in the germline V gene. The CDR3 runs 14 residues. CDR3 sequence reads: CASRPQGINYGYTF. The CDR3 bases are TGTGCCAGCAGGCCACAGGGGATAAACTATGGCTACACCTTC.

This clone occurred once. J is TRBJ1-5 and V is TRBV6-2 or TRBV6-3; 7 nucleotides agree with TRBD1. V was pared by 4 bases and J by 7 bases, with 7 bases of the junction left unmatched. From germline, CDR1 is MNHEY and CDR2 SVGEGT. The CDR3 loop spans 14 amino acids. The CDR3 coding sequence is TGTGCCAGCAGTTCCCCAGGGGGAGAACAGCCCCAGCATTTT. It translates to CASSSPGGEQPQHF.

The rearrangement uses TRBV7-3 and TRBJ2-1, with 9 nucleotides matching TRBD2. The CDR3 sequence is 15 residues long. CDR1 SGHTA and CDR2 FQGTGA come from the germline V gene. V was clipped by 5 bases and J by 2 bases; unmatched bases: 4. The CDR3 region is CASSQRLAAYNEQFF. The DNA of the CDR3 is TGTGCCAGCAGCCAGAGACTAGCGGCCTACAATGAGCAGTTCTTC.

This clone has a single count. The genes are TRBV27 and TRBJ2-4, with TRBD2 matching over 7 bases. The J segment lost 3 bases and the V segment lost 7 bases, leaving 6 bases of the junction unmatched. The CDR3 loop spans 14 amino acids. Germline V gene lookup returns CDR1 MNHEY and CDR2 SMNVEV (reference sequence). The CDR3 DNA follows: TGTGCCAGCACCTTCCGGGGGGACAAAAACATTCAGTACTTC. Protein: CASTFRGDKNIQYF.

This sequence joins TRBV11-2 and TRBJ1-1; 7 nucleotides match TRBD1. The CDR3 runs to 14 residues. Per the germline V gene, CDR1 is SGHAT and CDR2 is FQNNGV. V shed 6 bases, J shed 0 bases, and the junction held 4 bases outside the gene matches. This CDR3 reads CASRKQGMNTEAFF. DNA of the CDR3: TGTGCCAGCAGGAAACAGGGGATGAACACTGAAGCTTTCTTT. The variable domain in full, completed from reference TRBV11-2 and TRBJ1-1, reads EAGVAQSPRYKIIEKRQSVAFWCNPISGHATLYWYQQILGQGPKLLIQFQNNGVVDDSQLPKDRFSAERLKGVDSTLKIQPAKLEDSAVYLCASRKQGMNTEAFFGQGTRLTVV.

The CDR3 loop is CASSLKPGTDSYTF. CDR3 nucleotides: TGTGCCAGCAGCCTAAAGCCTGGGACAGATAGCTACACCTTC. The V and J genes are TRBV3-1 (or the pseudogene TRBV3-2) and TRBJ1-2; 7 bases match TRBD1. With V trimmed by 4 bases and J by 9 bases, 11 bases remained unmatched. CDR3 length: 14 amino acids. The germline V gene encodes CDR1 LGHDT and CDR2 YNNKEL (reference sequence).

The chain uses TRBV12-3 or TRBV12-4 and TRBJ1-6; D ambiguous. V lost 6 bases to trimming and J lost 6 bases, with 3 bases between them. This CDR3 spans 11 amino acids. The CDR3 DNA reads TGTGCCAGCAGATCTAATTCACCCCTCCACTTT. Translated: CASRSNSPLHF.

The J gene is TRBJ1-5, the V gene TRBV3-1 (or the pseudogene TRBV3-2); D call uncertain. Germline CDR1 and CDR2: LGHDT and YNNKEL (reference sequence). The length of the CDR3 is 15 residues. V lost 6 bases, J lost 4 bases, and 16 bases lay in between. In nucleotides, the CDR3 is TGTGCCAGCAGTAATCACCGCGCCCGAAATCAGCCCCAGCATTTT. This sequence encodes CASSNHRARNQPQHF.

The gene calls are TRBV7-2 and TRBJ2-3, with TRBD2 matching over 12 bases. V lost 5 bases, J lost 1 base, and 4 bases stayed unmatched. The length of the CDR3 is 16 residues. In germline, CDR1 is SGHTA, CDR2 FQGNSA. The CDR3 here is CASSPRTSGGTDTQYF. The DNA for the CDR3 is TGTGCCAGCAGCCCGCGGACTAGCGGGGGCACAGATACGCAGTATTTT.

The J gene is TRBJ1-1, the V gene TRBV3-1 (or the pseudogene TRBV3-2); D ambiguous. Germline lookup yields CDR1 LGHDT and CDR2 YNNKEL (reference sequence). Deletions cut 4 bases from V and 4 bases from J, with 13 bases between. CDR3 size: 14 residues. In DNA, the CDR3 is TGTGCCAGCAGCCCCCCGACCGATCTCACTGAAGCTTTCTTT. It encodes CASSPPTDLTEAFF.

The chain employs TRBV2 and TRBJ1-4, with D possibly being TRBD1 (5 bases). This CDR3 is 14 amino acids long. V gave up 3 bases and J gave up 15 bases, with 20 bases separating them. Per the germline V gene, CDR1 is SNHLY and CDR2 is FYNNEI. The CDR3 loop reads CASSDEQGVSSVFF. The DNA of the CDR3 is TGTGCCAGCAGTGATGAGCAGGGAGTGTCGTCGGTGTTTTTT. The variable domain in full, completed from reference TRBV2 and TRBJ1-4, reads EPEVTQTPSHQVTQMGQEVILRCVPISNHLYFYWYRQILGQKVEFLVSFYNNEISEKSEIFDDQFSVERPDGSNFTLKIRSTKLEDSAMYFCASSDEQGVSSVFFGSGTQLSVL.

The chain is built from TRBV29-1 and TRBJ1-1; 9 nucleotides line up with TRBD1. The germline gives CDR1 SQVTM, CDR2 ANQGSEA. The V and J ends lost 6 bases and 1 base, in that order; junction bases with no gene match: 6. CDR3 size: 14 residues. CDR3 in DNA: TGCAGCGTCACTCCGGGACAGGGGAACACTGAAGCTTTCTTT. This encodes CSVTPGQGNTEAFF.

The chain is built from TRBV5-6 and TRBJ2-7, with 8 bases that match TRBD2. V lost 4 bases and J lost 4; bases outside the gene matches: 7. The length of the CDR3 is 14 residues. Germline V gene data show CDR1 as SGHDT and CDR2 as YYEEEE. For the CDR3, the DNA is TGTGCCAGCAGCCATAGCCGGGGGGGTTACGAGCAGTACTTC. It is translated as CASSHSRGGYEQYF.

The rearrangement links TRBV5-4 to TRBJ2-7, with a tentative D call TRBD1 (5 bases). The CDR3 loop spans 15 amino acids. V was trimmed by 1 base and J by 6 bases, leaving 17 bases between them. CDR1 and CDR2 (germline): SGHNT, YYREEE (reference sequence). The CDR3 region has the DNA TGTGCCAGCAGCTTGCAGGGTGTTCTGGTTGGCGAGCAGTACTTC. This translates into CASSLQGVLVGEQYF.

The chain carries TRBV15 and TRBJ2-1; TRBD1 matches at 8 bases. Germline CDR1 LNHNV, CDR2 YYDKDF (reference sequence). The CDR3 sequence is 20 residues long. V lost 2 bases and J lost 5; bases outside the gene matches: 20. The CDR3 protein is CATSRKGQGWKMGQDNEQFF. The CDR3 DNA reads as TGTGCCACCAGCAGAAAAGGACAGGGTTGGAAGATGGGACAAGACAATGAGCAGTTCTTC.

V gene TRBV12-3 or TRBV12-4 combines with J gene TRBJ1-2; tentatively, D is TRBD1 (6 bases). The CDR3 extends over 13 amino acids. The V gene lost 5 bases and the J gene lost 3 bases, with 10 bases spanning the gap. The CDR3 sequence: CASSNGGHYGYTF. In DNA form, the CDR3 reads TGTGCCAGCAGTAACGGGGGCCACTATGGCTACACCTTC.

The chain links TRBV30 to TRBJ2-7; perhaps D is TRBD1 or TRBD2 (5 bases each). This CDR3 is 15 amino acids long. The germline V gene encodes CDR1 GTSNPN and CDR2 SVGIG (reference sequence). Trimming removed 1 base from V and 4 bases from J, with 17 bases in between. DNA of the CDR3: TGTGCCTGGAGTGGACCCAGGGACGGGGTGTACGAGCAGTACTTC. Residues: CAWSGPRDGVYEQYF.

The rearrangement links TRBV5-8 to TRBJ1-1; D remains unclear. The CDR3 runs to 14 residues. CDR1 SGHTS and CDR2 YDEGEE come from the germline V gene. V lost 5 bases and J lost 3, with 14 bases in between. In DNA, the CDR3 is TGTGCCAGCAGAAGAGAGGTGGGTTACACTGAAGCTTTCTTT. Amino acids: CASRREVGYTEAFF.

This chain connects TRBV12-3 or TRBV12-4 to TRBJ1-2, with D possibly being TRBD1 (5 bases). Trimming removed 5 bases from V and 5 bases from J, with 9 bases in between. This CDR3 has 12 amino acids. In nucleotides, the CDR3 is TGTGCCAGCAGTGGCACAGGATATGGCTACACCTTC. It yields the protein CASSGTGYGYTF.